The sequence of this T cell receptor (beta chain) was determined in a study of blood T cell repertoires in COVID-19. The CDR3 is 14 amino acids. Germline CDR1 MNHEY, CDR2 SVGAGI. V was clipped by 2 bases and J by 0 bases, with 7 bases between them. This clone has a handful of counts. The identical CDR3 is also encoded by other nucleotide sequences in the sample. Clones were sequenced by immunoSEQ multiplex PCR, and TCRdb holds only the in-frame ones, with some missing. The table lists 250,000 to 350,000 clones, 87% of them singletons. This sequence joins TRBV6-5 and TRBJ1-1, with a weak D call TRBD1 (6 bases). Sequencing was done on a sample of peripheral blood. The clonotype originates from a woman between 45 and 65 years old who had recovered from COVID-19. The CDR3 coding sequence is TGTGCCAGCAGTTACAGGGGGATGAACACTGAAGCTTTCTTT. This sequence encodes CASSYRGMNTEAFF.